The text below deals with one T cell receptor beta chain. This sample was taken from a study of blood T cell repertoires in COVID-19. Study background: Italy, Spain and the United States were the sources of the convalescent and acute COVID-19 samples.

Trimming took 4 bases from V and 5 from J, leaving 14 bases between them. The CDR3 extends over 14 amino acids. The germline CDR1 and CDR2 sequences are MDHEN and SYDVKM. The method was immunoSEQ multiplex PCR; TCRdb's version includes in-frame clones alone and lacks a portion of them. This table holds tens of thousands of clones, 75% to 80% found once. Followed longitudinally, the Seattle patients had been enrolled during active infection. The V call is TRBV28, the J call TRBJ1-2; maybe TRBD1 (6 bases). The clonotype was recovered from a man aged 65-85 years with COVID-19, enrolled during active disease. Sequencing input: peripheral blood. The CDR3 region is CASSSYRVWYGYTF. CDR3 nucleotide sequence: TGTGCCAGCAGTTCGTACAGGGTTTGGTATGGCTACACCTTC.